This is a list of T cell receptor beta chains from one sample in a study of cytomegalovirus exposure and HLA in healthy donors. Generated by immunoSEQ multiplex PCR, the TCRdb table keeps only in-frame clones and is missing some. The sample carries 100,000 to 150,000 clones, approximately 80% recorded once. What was sequenced was PBMCs. The origin of the receptors is a young man in good health and CMV-seropositive. Each CDR3 is given with its conserved first and last residue. D genes are given only for firm matches. A row's size may be missing; if present it is once, few, many or a size class.

j_call	clone_size	d_call	v_call	cdr3_aa	cdr3_nt
TRBJ2-2	once	TRBD1	TRBV5-1	CASRAGTETDTGELFF	TGCGCCAGCAGGGCCGGGACAGAAACGGACACCGGGGAGCTGTTTTTT
TRBJ1-2	NA	NA	TRBV30	CAWSLAYGYTF	TGTGCCTGGAGTTTGGCTTATGGCTACACCTTC
TRBJ1-4	once	TRBD1	TRBV5-1	CASSLTGQGGATNEKLFF	TGCGCCAGCAGCCTCACAGGACAGGGGGGAGCAACTAATGAAAAACTGTTTTTT
TRBJ1-1	NA	TRBD1	TRBV10-2	CASMKPSGGNTEAFF	TGCGCCAGTATGAAACCCTCAGGGGGCAACACTGAAGCTTTCTTT
TRBJ2-1	NA	NA	TRBV28	CASIRVGAGEQFF	TGTGCCAGCATACGGGTGGGGGCGGGTGAGCAGTTCTTC
TRBJ1-3	NA	NA	TRBV28	CASAPLFLTRQPNSGNTIYF	TGTGCCAGCGCCCCTCTATTCCTGACACGCCAGCCCAACTCTGGAAACACCATATATTTT
TRBJ1-2	NA	NA	TRBV2	CASSSRSDSNYGYTF	TGTGCCAGCAGTTCCCGGTCGGACTCTAACTATGGCTACACCTTC
TRBJ2-3	NA	NA	TRBV5-5	CASSLTTDTQYF	TGTGCCAGCAGCTTGACTACAGATACGCAGTATTTT
TRBJ2-7	NA	NA	TRBV5-1	CASSYSNRAYEQYF	TGCGCCAGCAGCTACTCCAACAGAGCCTACGAGCAGTACTTC
TRBJ1-1	NA	NA	TRBV10-3	CAIISERGLAEAFF	TGTGCCATCATCTCCGAGCGGGGTTTGGCTGAAGCTTTCTTT
TRBJ1-5	NA	NA	TRBV5-1	CASSLSGPNQPQHF	TGCGCCAGCAGCTTGTCAGGGCCGAATCAGCCCCAGCATTTT
TRBJ2-3	NA	TRBD1	TRBV11-2	CASSFRDRVTDTQYF	TGTGCCAGCAGCTTTAGGGACAGGGTAACAGATACGCAGTATTTT
TRBJ2-3	NA	NA	TRBV29-1	CSVLPGPRPDTQYF	TGCAGCGTTCTCCCCGGCCCGCGGCCAGATACGCAGTATTTT
TRBJ2-7	NA	TRBD2	TRBV4-3	CASSQDTGLGYYEQYF	TGCGCCAGCAGCCAAGATACGGGACTAGGCTATTACGAGCAGTACTTC
TRBJ2-7	NA	TRBD2	TRBV7-6	CASSLDGGEQYF	TGTGCCAGCAGCTTAGACGGGGGGGAGCAGTACTTC
TRBJ2-5	NA	NA	TRBV6-5	CASSYGDGGAGETQYF	TGTGCCAGCAGTTACGGAGACGGAGGGGCCGGAGAGACCCAGTACTTC
TRBJ2-3	NA	TRBD1	TRBV6-5	CASRITGGRWDTQYF	TGTGCCAGCAGAATTACAGGGGGGCGGTGGGATACGCAGTATTTT
TRBJ2-1	once	NA	TRBV9	CASSALANYNEQFF	TGTGCCAGCAGCGCCCTAGCGAACTACAATGAGCAGTTCTTC
TRBJ2-5	NA	NA	TRBV7-9	CASSYPGAWETQYF	TGTGCCAGCAGCTACCCCGGTGCGTGGGAGACCCAGTACTTC
TRBJ2-3	NA	TRBD2	TRBV11-2	CASSRRRLASDTQYF	TGTGCCAGCAGCCGAAGGAGACTAGCATCAGATACGCAGTATTTT